This T cell receptor (beta chain) was retrieved from a study of cytomegalovirus exposure and HLA in healthy donors. In the case of this clone: Its antigen is as yet unknown.

The study ran its PCR with 60 Vbeta and 13 Jbeta primers. Measured with immunoSEQ multiplex PCR; TCRdb has only the in-frame clones, and not every one. Here the sample spans 150,000 to 200,000 clones, roughly 80% being singletons. Findings and limits, study-wide: Among TCR sequences, most were rare, though some public TCRs appeared in many donors.

The trim removed 3 bases at V and 4 bases at J, leaving 4 bases unmatched. The CDR3 contains 14 residues. Germline V CDR1 and CDR2: SGHDT, YYEEEE. The sequence was obtained from a woman between 18 and 29 years old in good health and CMV-seronegative. V gene TRBV5-6 combines with J gene TRBJ1-2; 9 bases line up with TRBD1. Input material: PBMCs. Written as DNA, the CDR3 is TGTGCCAGCAGCTACCGGGACAGGGCCTATGGCTACACCTTC. It encodes CASSYRDRAYGYTF.